The clone carrying this T cell receptor beta chain was observed at least ten times. Its specificity is not known. The V gene lost 4 bases and the J gene lost 0 bases, with 12 bases spanning the gap. This CDR3 region has 15 residues. Germline V gene data show CDR1 as SGHAT and CDR2 as FQDESV (reference sequence). The sample comes from a study of T cells in Graves' hyperthyroidism and ophthalmopathy. TCR beta CDR3 sequences were amplified from RNA transcripts. RT-PCR in the first round (using the HTBI primer set) targeted the TCR CDR3. TCRdb re-analysed the multiplex PCR reads in MiXCR, keeping a single row per CDR3 protein. The table has about 350,000 distinct CDR3 sequences, around 15% seen once. Findings and limits, study-wide: A model using 13 V-J features told ophthalmopathy apart from stable hyperthyroidism.

The chain has TRBV11-1 and TRBJ1-1; D may be TRBD1 (5 bases). The sequenced sample consisted of blood. The sequence was collected from a woman aged 40 to 55 with Graves' ophthalmopathy. The CDR3 loop reads CASSSLDRLNTEAFF. CDR3 nucleotides: TGTGCCAGCAGCTCCTTAGACAGATTGAACACTGAAGCTTTCTTT.